What follows are 27 T cell receptor beta chains derived from one specimen sequenced in a study of long-term antiretroviral therapy in people with HIV. The authors ran the immunoSEQ assay, v3.0, at survey level. Here immunoSEQ multiplex PCR was the method, and the copy in TCRdb shows in-frame clones only, minus some. The table includes about 22,000 clones, 70% to 85% detected once. Sample: unsorted PBMCs, taken 0.5 years before starting antiretroviral therapy. These receptors were collected from a man in his forties with HIV.

The CDR3 nucleotides read TGTGCCAGCAGCGCGACAGGGTTGGACACTGAAGCTTTCTTT. Residues: CASSATGLDTEAFF. V and J are TRBV5-6 and TRBJ1-1, with 7 bases fitting TRBD1. The CDR3 has 14 residues. Germline assignment: CDR1 SGHDT and CDR2 YYEEEE. V was pared by 4 bases and J by 3 bases, with 6 bases of the junction left unmatched.

The DNA of the CDR3 is TGTGCCATCCGGGGAGGGGGGGCCGGAGAGACCCAGTACTTC. This gives the protein CAIRGGGAGETQYF. The V and J genes are TRBV10-3 and TRBJ2-5; the D gene is possibly TRBD2 (7 bases). Germline assignment: CDR1 ENHRY and CDR2 SYGVKD. Trimming stripped 8 bases from V and 4 bases from J, with 17 bases between. CDR3 size: 14 residues.

This clone appeared a few times. CDR3 loop: CATSRDREGSADTQYF. Written as DNA, the CDR3 is TGTGCCACCAGCAGAGATAGGGAGGGGTCTGCAGATACGCAGTATTTT. The V and J genes are TRBV15 and TRBJ2-3, with 7 bases that match TRBD2. The CDR3 totals 16 residues. Germline lookup yields CDR1 LNHNV and CDR2 YYDKDF (reference sequence). With V trimmed by 0 bases and J by 4 bases, 7 bases remained unmatched.

The chain joins TRBV2 to TRBJ1-2, with 9 positions matching TRBD1. J was trimmed by 7 bases and V by 6 bases; bases with no gene match: 6. Germline CDR1 is SNHLY and CDR2 is FYNNEI. The CDR3 loop spans 13 amino acids. For the CDR3, the DNA is TGTGCCAGCAGGCGGTGGGACAGGGCTGGCTACACCTTC. Residues: CASRRWDRAGYTF.

This clone was seen only a few times. The chain uses TRBV2 and TRBJ1-3; D unresolved. Germline CDR1 is SNHLY and CDR2 is FYNNEI. The CDR3 is 17 residues long. Trimming removed 4 bases from V and 0 bases from J, with 16 bases in between. For the CDR3, the DNA is TGTGCCAGCAGTGGGTCCTACAGTCCCAGCTCTGGAAACACCATATATTTT. This codes for CASSGSYSPSSGNTIYF.

By frequency in the sample, this clone is medium-sized. This chain uses TRBV6-5 with TRBJ1-2; possibly TRBD1 for D (6 bases). Trimming removed 2 bases from V and 6 bases from J, with 16 bases in between. Germline V gene lookup returns CDR1 MNHEY and CDR2 SVGAGI. This CDR3 is built from 15 residues. The CDR3 nucleotides are TGTGCCAGCAGTTACACTAGGACAGCCGGGGATGGCTACACCTTC. Protein: CASSYTRTAGDGYTF.

The rearrangement uses TRBV7-3 and TRBJ2-3; D might be TRBD1 (6 bases). The V gene lost 4 bases and the J gene lost 4 bases, with 12 bases spanning the gap. Germline CDR1 SGHTA, CDR2 FQGTGA. This CDR3 has 14 residues. The CDR3: CASSYQPGADTQYF. In DNA, the CDR3 is TGTGCCAGCAGCTATCAGCCAGGGGCAGATACGCAGTATTTT.

V usage is TRBV6-5 and J usage is TRBJ1-4; D is ambiguous. V gave up 7 bases and J gave up 0 bases, with 12 bases separating them. This CDR3 comprises 15 residues. Germline V gene data show CDR1 as MNHEY and CDR2 as SVGAGI. The CDR3 DNA sequence: TGTGCCAGCACCGAAACGACATCAACTAATGAAAAACTGTTTTTT. It translates to CASTETTSTNEKLFF.

The chain combines TRBV5-6 with TRBJ1-1, with a possible D match to TRBD1 (5 bases). Germline loops: CDR1 SGHDT, CDR2 YYEEEE. The germline V and J ends were trimmed by 0 bases and 3 bases, with 18 bases remaining between them. The length of the CDR3 is 17 residues. CDR3 residues: CASSLGGWEGRYTEAFF. CDR3 nucleotide sequence: TGTGCCAGCAGCTTGGGGGGGTGGGAAGGGCGTTACACTGAAGCTTTCTTT. Full variable domain (rest looked up from reference TRBV5-6 and TRBJ1-1): DAGVTQSPTHLIKTRGQQVTLRCSPKSGHDTVSWYQQALGQGPQFIFQYYEEEERQRGNFPDRFSGHQFPNYSSELNVNALLLGDSALYLCASSLGGWEGRYTEAFFGQGTRLTVV.

This rearrangement joins TRBV29-1 to TRBJ2-7, with D possibly matching TRBD1 (6 bases). The germline V gene encodes CDR1 SQVTM and CDR2 ANQGSEA. V lost 6 bases and J 5 bases, leaving 26 bases between the germline ends. This CDR3 is 16 amino acids long. The CDR3 region has the DNA TGCAGCGTGGCCTCTTCAATGGGACACATGTACCACGAGCAGTACTTC. This sequence encodes CSVASSMGHMYHEQYF.

The V gene is TRBV19, the J gene TRBJ1-5, with a possible D match to TRBD1 (6 bases). The CDR3 has 16 residues. Germline CDR1 LNHDA, CDR2 SQIVND (reference sequence). The V gene lost 8 bases and the J gene lost 3 bases, with 20 bases spanning the gap. CDR3 nucleotide sequence: TGTGCCAGTTTGGGATCAATAGGGGGTCTCAATCAGCCCCAGCATTTT. Residues: CASLGSIGGLNQPQHF.

Here the CDR3 reads CASSLAQGRTEAFF. CDR3 DNA sequence: TGTGCCAGCAGCTTAGCCCAGGGGAGGACTGAAGCTTTCTTT. The rearrangement uses TRBV7-8 and TRBJ1-1, with a possible D match to TRBD1 (6 bases). V gave up 0 bases and J gave up 5 bases, with 10 bases separating them. CDR1 is SGHVS and CDR2 is FQNEAQ in the germline V gene. This CDR3 spans 14 amino acids.

This sequence joins TRBV6-5 and TRBJ1-1, with D maybe TRBD1 (6 bases). CDR1 MNHEY and CDR2 SVGAGI come from the germline V gene. Trimming removed 7 bases at V and 1 base at J, with 10 bases between. The CDR3 covers 13 residues. The CDR3 DNA follows: TGTGCCAGCACCAAGGGGGGGAACACTGAAGCTTTCTTT. Amino acids: CASTKGGNTEAFF.

The J gene is TRBJ2-3, the V gene TRBV11-2; no clear D gene. Trimming pared 2 bases from V and 2 bases from J, leaving 5 bases between. CDR1 and CDR2 from the germline V gene are SGHAT and FQNNGV. The CDR3 sequence is 13 residues long. The CDR3 sequence is CASSLWVTDTQYF. CDR3 DNA: TGTGCCAGCAGCTTATGGGTCACAGATACGCAGTATTTT.

The chain uses TRBV15 and TRBJ1-2; no firm D call. CDR3 length: 17 amino acids. V dropped 0 bases and J dropped 5 bases, with 19 bases sitting between them. Germline V CDR1 and CDR2: LNHNV, YYDKDF (reference sequence). CDR3 in DNA: TGTGCCACCAGCAGAGATGGAACCTCAATGGTAGGGTATGGCTACACCTTC. Amino acid sequence: CATSRDGTSMVGYGYTF.

The chain recombines TRBV4-2 with TRBJ2-3; 7 nucleotides align to TRBD1. V lost 0 bases to trimming and J lost 3 bases; unmatched junction nucleotides: 6. Germline CDR1 and CDR2: LGHNA and YNFKEQ. The CDR3 spans 16 residues. The CDR3 loop is CASSQERQGGTDTQYF. The CDR3 region has the DNA TGTGCCAGCAGCCAAGAACGACAGGGTGGGACAGATACGCAGTATTTT.

This clone has a single count. The chain combines TRBV11-1 with TRBJ1-4, with D hard to call. The V end was cut by 8 bases, the J end by 4 bases, with 5 bases between. The CDR3 spans 11 residues. Germline CDR1 and CDR2: SGHAT and FQDESV (reference sequence). The CDR3 DNA follows: TGTGCCAGCGGCGTTAATGAAAAACTGTTTTTT. Translated: CASGVNEKLFF.

The rearrangement joins TRBV7-9 to TRBJ1-1, with 7 bases matching TRBD1. The CDR3 is 15 residues long. J gave up 1 base and V 2 bases, and 4 bases lay outside the gene matches. Looked up from germline, CDR1 is SEHNR and CDR2 is FQNEAQ (reference sequence). In DNA, the CDR3 is TGTGCCAGCAGCTTATCGACAGGGCCGAACACTGAAGCTTTCTTT. This gives the protein CASSLSTGPNTEAFF.

This chain uses TRBV9 with TRBJ1-1; 7 bases fit TRBD1. Trimming at V came to 3 bases and at J to 3 bases, leaving 5 bases not matched to a gene. Germline lookup yields CDR1 SGDLS and CDR2 YYNGEE. The CDR3 sequence is 14 residues long. The CDR3 DNA reads TGTGCCAGCAGCGCGGGACAGCTACACACTGAAGCTTTCTTT. Its translation: CASSAGQLHTEAFF. The whole variable domain, filled in from reference TRBV9 and TRBJ1-1, reads DSGVTQTPKHLITATGQRVTLRCSPRSGDLSVYWYQQSLDQGLQFLIQYYNGEERAKGNILERFSAQQFPDLHSELNLSSLELGDSALYFCASSAGQLHTEAFFGQGTRLTVV.

The V and J genes are TRBV11-2 and TRBJ1-2; 9 positions agree with TRBD1. The CDR3 loop spans 17 amino acids. Trimming removed 5 bases from V and 4 bases from J; junction bases left unmatched: 14. Germline V CDR1 and CDR2: SGHAT, FQNNGV. The CDR3 sequence is CASSQPKGTGISYGYTF. The DNA of the CDR3 is TGTGCCAGCAGCCAACCCAAGGGGACAGGGATTTCCTATGGCTACACCTTC.

The chain carries TRBV7-2 and TRBJ2-3; no clear D gene. From germline, CDR1 is SGHTA and CDR2 FQGNSA. V shed 6 bases and J shed 1 base, with 17 bases lying between them. This CDR3 contains 16 residues. Written as DNA, the CDR3 is TGTGCCAGCAGATCAGACGTGGGTGGAGGCACAGATACGCAGTATTTT. The encoded protein is CASRSDVGGGTDTQYF.

The chain employs TRBV28 and TRBJ2-7; 13 bases are shared with TRBD2. The V gene's germline CDR1 is MDHEN and CDR2 SYDVKM. V lost 6 bases and J lost 2; bases outside the gene matches: 7. This CDR3 is built from 16 residues. The CDR3 bases are TGTGCCAGCAGCCCATCCGGGACTAGCGGGACCTACGAGCAGTACTTC. As protein: CASSPSGTSGTYEQYF. The full variable domain, its missing parts supplied by reference TRBV28 and TRBJ2-7, is DVKVTQSSRYLVKRTGEKVFLECVQDMDHENMFWYRQDPGLGLRLIYFSYDVKMKEKGDIPEGYSVSREKKERFSLILESASTNQTSMYLCASSPSGTSGTYEQYFGPGTRLTVT.

The chain has TRBV7-3 and TRBJ2-2; 13 nucleotides match TRBD2. CDR3 length equals 18 residues. Germline V gene lookup returns CDR1 SGHTA and CDR2 FQGTGA. After removal of 2 bases from V and 0 bases from J, the junction contained 3 bases not matched to a gene. CDR3 nucleotides: TGTGCCAGCAGCTTAGGGGGACTAGCGGGAACGAACACCGGGGAGCTGTTTTTT. It yields the protein CASSLGGLAGTNTGELFF. The full variable domain, completed using reference TRBV7-3 and TRBJ2-2, is GAGVSQTPSNKVTEKGKYVELRCDPISGHTALYWYRQSLGQGPEFLIYFQGTGAADDSGLPNDRFFAVRPEGSVSTLKIQRTERGDSAVYLCASSLGGLAGTNTGELFFGEGSRLTVL.

The chain has TRBV2 and TRBJ2-1; 10 nucleotides align to TRBD1. J gave up 4 bases and V 5 bases, and 2 bases lay outside the gene matches. The germline V gene encodes CDR1 SNHLY and CDR2 FYNNEI. The CDR3 contains 14 residues. Here the CDR3 DNA reads TGTGCCAGCAGTCGGGACAGGGGTTACAATGAGCAGTTCTTC. Protein sequence: CASSRDRGYNEQFF.

By share, this clone ranks as medium-sized. J is TRBJ2-7 and V is TRBV9, with 7 bases lining up with TRBD2. Germline-derived CDR1 and CDR2 are SGDLS and YYNGEE. The V and J ends lost 0 bases and 3 bases, in that order; junction bases with no gene match: 3. This CDR3 region has 14 residues. The CDR3 region is CASSVVPGGYEQYF. DNA of the CDR3: TGTGCCAGCAGCGTAGTGCCGGGAGGCTACGAGCAGTACTTC.

This clone was seen only once. The chain carries TRBV11-2 and TRBJ2-1, with TRBD2 identical over 7 bases. Per germline, CDR1 SGHAT and CDR2 FQNNGV. The CDR3 extends over 16 amino acids. V shed 3 bases and J 5 bases; nucleotides not matched to a gene: 10. The CDR3 DNA reads TGTGCCAGCAGCTTTTCTACGAGCGGGGCAGACAATGAGCAGTTCTTC. Encoded protein: CASSFSTSGADNEQFF. Supplemented by reference TRBV11-2 and TRBJ2-1, the full variable domain reads EAGVAQSPRYKIIEKRQSVAFWCNPISGHATLYWYQQILGQGPKLLIQFQNNGVVDDSQLPKDRFSAERLKGVDSTLKIQPAKLEDSAVYLCASSFSTSGADNEQFFGPGTRLTVL.

The V and J genes are TRBV7-8 and TRBJ1-5; D unresolved. Germline V lookup: CDR1 SGHVS, CDR2 FQNEAQ. V was pared by 1 base and J by 0 bases, with 10 bases between. The CDR3 is 16 residues long. The DNA for the CDR3 is TGTGCCAGCAGCTTAGTCGAGATTTATAGCAATCAGCCCCAGCATTTT. It yields the protein CASSLVEIYSNQPQHF. Full variable domain (missing parts from reference TRBV7-8 and TRBJ1-5): GAGVSQSPRYKVAKRGQDVALRCDPISGHVSLFWYQQALGQGPEFLTYFQNEAQLDKSGLPSDRFFAERPEGSVSTLKIQRTQQEDSAVYLCASSLVEIYSNQPQHFGDGTRLSIL.